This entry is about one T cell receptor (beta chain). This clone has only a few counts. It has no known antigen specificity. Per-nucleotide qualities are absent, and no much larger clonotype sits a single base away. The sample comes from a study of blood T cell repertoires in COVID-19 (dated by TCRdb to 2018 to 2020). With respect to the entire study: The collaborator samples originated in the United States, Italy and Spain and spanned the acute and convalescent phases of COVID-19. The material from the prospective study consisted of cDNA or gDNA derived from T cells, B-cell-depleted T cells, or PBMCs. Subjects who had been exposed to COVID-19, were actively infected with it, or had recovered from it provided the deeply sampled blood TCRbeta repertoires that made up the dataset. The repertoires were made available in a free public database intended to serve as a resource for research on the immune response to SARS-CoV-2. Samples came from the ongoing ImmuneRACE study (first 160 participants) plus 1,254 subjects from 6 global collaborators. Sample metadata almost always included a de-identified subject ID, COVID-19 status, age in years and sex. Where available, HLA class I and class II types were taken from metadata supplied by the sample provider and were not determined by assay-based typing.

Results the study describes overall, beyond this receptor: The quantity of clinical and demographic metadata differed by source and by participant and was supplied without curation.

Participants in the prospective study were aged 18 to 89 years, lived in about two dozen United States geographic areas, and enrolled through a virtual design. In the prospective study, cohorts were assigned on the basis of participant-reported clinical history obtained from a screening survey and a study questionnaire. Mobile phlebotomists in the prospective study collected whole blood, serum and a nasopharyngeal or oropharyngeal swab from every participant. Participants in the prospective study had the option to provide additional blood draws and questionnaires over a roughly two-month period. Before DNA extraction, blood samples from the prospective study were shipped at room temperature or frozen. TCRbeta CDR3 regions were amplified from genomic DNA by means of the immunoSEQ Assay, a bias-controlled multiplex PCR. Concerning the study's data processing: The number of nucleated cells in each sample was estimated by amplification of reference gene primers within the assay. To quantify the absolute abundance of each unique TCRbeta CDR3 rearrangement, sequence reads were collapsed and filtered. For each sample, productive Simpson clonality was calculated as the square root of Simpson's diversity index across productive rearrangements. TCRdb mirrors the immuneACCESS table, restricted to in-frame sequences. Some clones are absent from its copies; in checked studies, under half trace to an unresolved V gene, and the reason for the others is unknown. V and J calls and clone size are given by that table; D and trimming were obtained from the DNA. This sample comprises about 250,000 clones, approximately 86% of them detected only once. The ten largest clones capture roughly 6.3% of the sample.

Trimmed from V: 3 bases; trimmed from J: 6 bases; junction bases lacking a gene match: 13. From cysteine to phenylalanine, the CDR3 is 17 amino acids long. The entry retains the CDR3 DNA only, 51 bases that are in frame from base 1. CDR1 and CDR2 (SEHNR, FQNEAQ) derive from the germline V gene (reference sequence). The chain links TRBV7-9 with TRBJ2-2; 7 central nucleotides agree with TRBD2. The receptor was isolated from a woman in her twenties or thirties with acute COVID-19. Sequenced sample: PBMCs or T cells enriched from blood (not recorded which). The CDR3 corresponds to CASSFPSGRFGAGELFF. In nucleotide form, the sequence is TGTGCCAGCAGCTTTCCGTCCGGGAGGTTCGGTGCCGGGGAGCTGTTTTTT.